This T cell receptor (beta chain) is drawn from a study of blood T cell repertoires in COVID-19. On the study more broadly: Sites in the United States, Italy and Spain provided acute and convalescent COVID-19 samples. The cDNA or gDNA used as material had been derived from T cells, B-cell-depleted T cells, or PBMCs.

Measured with immunoSEQ multiplex PCR; TCRdb has only the in-frame clones, and not every one. The data show over 200,000 clones, roughly 80% seen once. The receptor was isolated from a human donor in a cohort sampled during active COVID-19. The source material was peripheral blood.

DNA for the CDR3: TGTGCCAGCAGTGAAGTAGGGGGACAGGGACACGGCTACACCTTC. It is translated as CASSEVGGQGHGYTF. This chain links TRBV6-1 with TRBJ1-2; TRBD1 aligns across 9 bases. CDR3 length equals 15 residues. In germline, CDR1 is MNHNS, CDR2 SASEGT. V was pared by 1 base and J by 8 bases, with 8 bases of the junction left unmatched.